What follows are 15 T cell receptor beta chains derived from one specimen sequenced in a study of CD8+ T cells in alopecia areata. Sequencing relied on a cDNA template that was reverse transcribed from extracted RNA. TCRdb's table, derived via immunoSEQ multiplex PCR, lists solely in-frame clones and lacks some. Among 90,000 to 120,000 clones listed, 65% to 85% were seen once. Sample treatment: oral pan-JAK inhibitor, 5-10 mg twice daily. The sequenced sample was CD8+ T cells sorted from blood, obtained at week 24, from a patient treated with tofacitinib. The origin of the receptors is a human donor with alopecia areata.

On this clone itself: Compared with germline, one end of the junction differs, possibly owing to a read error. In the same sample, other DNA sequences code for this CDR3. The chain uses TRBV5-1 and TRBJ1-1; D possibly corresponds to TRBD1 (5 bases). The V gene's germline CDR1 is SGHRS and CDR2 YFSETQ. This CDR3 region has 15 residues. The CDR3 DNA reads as TGCGCCAGCAGCTTGAATGTGGGACCGAACACTGAAGCCTTCTTT. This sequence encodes CASSLNVGPNTEAFF.

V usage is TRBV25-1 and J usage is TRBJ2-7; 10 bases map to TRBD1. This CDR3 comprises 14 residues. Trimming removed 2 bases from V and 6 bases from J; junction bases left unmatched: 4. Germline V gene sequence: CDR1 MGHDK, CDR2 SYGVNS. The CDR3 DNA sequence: TGTGCCAGCAGTGAAGTCGGGACAGGGGTCGAGCAGTACTTC. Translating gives CASSEVGTGVEQYF.

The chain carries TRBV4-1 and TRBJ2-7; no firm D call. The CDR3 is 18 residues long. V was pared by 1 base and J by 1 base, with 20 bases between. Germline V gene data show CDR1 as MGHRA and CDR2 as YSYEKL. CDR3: CASSQVRGTWQESYEQYF. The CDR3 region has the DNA TGCGCCAGCAGCCAAGTGAGAGGTACGTGGCAGGAATCCTACGAGCAGTACTTC.

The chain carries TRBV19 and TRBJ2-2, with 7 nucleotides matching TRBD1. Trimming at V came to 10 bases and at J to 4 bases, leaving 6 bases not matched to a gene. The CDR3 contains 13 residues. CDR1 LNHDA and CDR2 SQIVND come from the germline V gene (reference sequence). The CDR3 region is CATRQGSTGELFF. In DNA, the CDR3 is TGTGCCACCCGACAGGGATCCACCGGGGAGCTGTTTTTT. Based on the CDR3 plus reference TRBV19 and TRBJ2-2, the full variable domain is DGGITQSPKYLFRKEGQNVTLSCEQNLNHDAMYWYRQDPGQGLRLIYYSQIVNDFQKGDIAEGYSVSREKKESFPLTVTSAQKNPTAFYLCATRQGSTGELFFGEGSRLTVL.

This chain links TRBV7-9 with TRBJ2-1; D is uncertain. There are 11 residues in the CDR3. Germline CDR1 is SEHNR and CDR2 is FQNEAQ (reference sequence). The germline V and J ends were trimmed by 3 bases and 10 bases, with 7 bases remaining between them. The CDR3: CASSFSGEQFF. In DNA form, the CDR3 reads TGTGCCAGCAGCTTTTCCGGCGAGCAGTTCTTC.

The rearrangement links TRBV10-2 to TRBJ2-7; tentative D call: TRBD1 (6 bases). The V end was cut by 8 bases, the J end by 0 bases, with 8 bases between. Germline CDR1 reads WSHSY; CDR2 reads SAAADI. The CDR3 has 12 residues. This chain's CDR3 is CASGQSSYEQYF. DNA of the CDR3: TGCGCCAGCGGACAGAGCTCCTACGAGCAGTACTTC.

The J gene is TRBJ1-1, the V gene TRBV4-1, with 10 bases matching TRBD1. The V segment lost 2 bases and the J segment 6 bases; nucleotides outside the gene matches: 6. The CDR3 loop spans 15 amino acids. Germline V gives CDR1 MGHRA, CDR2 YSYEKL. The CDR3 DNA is TGCGCCAGCAGCCAAATCGGGACAGGGGTCCCTGAAGCTTTCTTT. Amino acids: CASSQIGTGVPEAFF.

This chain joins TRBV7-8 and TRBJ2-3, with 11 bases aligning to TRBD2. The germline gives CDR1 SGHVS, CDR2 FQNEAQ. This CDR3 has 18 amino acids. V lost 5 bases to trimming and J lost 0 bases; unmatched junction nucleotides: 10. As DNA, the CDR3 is TGTGCCAGCAGCGGAGTCGTTCTAGCGGGGGGTAGCACAGATACGCAGTATTTT. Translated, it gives CASSGVVLAGGSTDTQYF.

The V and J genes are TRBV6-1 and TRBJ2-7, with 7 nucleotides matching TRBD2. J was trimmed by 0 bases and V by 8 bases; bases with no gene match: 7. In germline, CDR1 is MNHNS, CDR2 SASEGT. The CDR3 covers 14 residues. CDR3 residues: CASVGGSYSYEQYF. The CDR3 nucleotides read TGTGCCAGCGTCGGGGGGTCGTACTCCTACGAGCAGTACTTC.

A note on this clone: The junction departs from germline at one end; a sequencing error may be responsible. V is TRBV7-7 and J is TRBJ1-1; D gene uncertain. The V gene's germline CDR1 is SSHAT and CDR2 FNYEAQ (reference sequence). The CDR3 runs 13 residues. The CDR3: CASSLRLNTEAFF. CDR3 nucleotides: TGTGCTAGCAGCTTACGGTTGAACACTGAAGCTTTCTTT.

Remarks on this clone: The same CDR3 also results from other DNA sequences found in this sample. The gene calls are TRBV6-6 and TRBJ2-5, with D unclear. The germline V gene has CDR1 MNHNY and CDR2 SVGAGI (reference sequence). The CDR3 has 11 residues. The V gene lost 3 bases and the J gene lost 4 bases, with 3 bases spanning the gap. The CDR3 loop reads CASSYGETQYF. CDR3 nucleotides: TGTGCCAGCAGTTATGGAGAGACCCAGTACTTC.

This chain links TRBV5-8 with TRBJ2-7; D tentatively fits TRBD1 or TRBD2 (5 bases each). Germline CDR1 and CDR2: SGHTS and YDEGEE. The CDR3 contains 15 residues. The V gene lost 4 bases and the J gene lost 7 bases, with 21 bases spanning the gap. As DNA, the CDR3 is TGTGCCAGCAGCCAACCGGGACGGCTCGCTGGGGAGCAGTACTTC. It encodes CASSQPGRLAGEQYF.

The CDR3 loop reads CSVEWWGDADEQFF. CDR3 sequence (DNA): TGCAGCGTTGAGTGGTGGGGTGATGCGGATGAGCAGTTCTTC. This chain connects TRBV29-1 to TRBJ2-1; D is uncertain. Trimming shortened V by 3 bases and J by 8 bases, and 17 bases separated the two germline ends. Germline-derived CDR1 and CDR2 are SQVTM and ANQGSEA. This CDR3 region has 14 residues.

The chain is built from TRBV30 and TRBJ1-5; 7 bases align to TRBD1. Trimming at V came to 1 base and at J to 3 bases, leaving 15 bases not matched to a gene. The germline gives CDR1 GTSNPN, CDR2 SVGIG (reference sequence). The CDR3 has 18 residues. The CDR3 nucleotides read TGTGCCTGGAGTGGTCAGGGTAAGACAGGGCGTTCCAATCAGCCCCAGCATTTT. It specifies CAWSGQGKTGRSNQPQHF.

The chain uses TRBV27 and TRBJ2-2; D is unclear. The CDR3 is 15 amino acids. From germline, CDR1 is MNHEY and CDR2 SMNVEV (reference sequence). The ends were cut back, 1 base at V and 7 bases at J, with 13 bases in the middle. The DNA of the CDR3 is TGTGCCAGCAGTTTATACGCCGGCGCTGACGGGGAGCTGTTTTTT. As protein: CASSLYAGADGELFF.